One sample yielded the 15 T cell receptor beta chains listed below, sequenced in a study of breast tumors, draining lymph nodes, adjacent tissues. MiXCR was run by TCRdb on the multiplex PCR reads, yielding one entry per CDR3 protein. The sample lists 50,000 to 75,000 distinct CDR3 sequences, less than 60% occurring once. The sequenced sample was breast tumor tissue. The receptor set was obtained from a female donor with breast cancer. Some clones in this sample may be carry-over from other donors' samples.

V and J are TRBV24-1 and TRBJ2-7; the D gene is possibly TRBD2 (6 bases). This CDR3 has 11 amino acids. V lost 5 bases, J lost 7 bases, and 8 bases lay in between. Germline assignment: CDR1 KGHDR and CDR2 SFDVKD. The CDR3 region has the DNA TGTGCCACCAGTGCTGGGAGGGAGCAGTACTTC. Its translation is CATSAGREQYF.

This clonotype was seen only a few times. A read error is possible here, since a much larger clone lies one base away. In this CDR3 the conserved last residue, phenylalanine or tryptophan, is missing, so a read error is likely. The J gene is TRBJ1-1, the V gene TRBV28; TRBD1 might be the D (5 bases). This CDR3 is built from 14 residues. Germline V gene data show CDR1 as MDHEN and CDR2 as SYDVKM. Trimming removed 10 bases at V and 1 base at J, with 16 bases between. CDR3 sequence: CATWGDASNTEAFL. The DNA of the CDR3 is TGTGCCACCTGGGGGGATGCTTCGAACACTGAAGCTTTCTTG.

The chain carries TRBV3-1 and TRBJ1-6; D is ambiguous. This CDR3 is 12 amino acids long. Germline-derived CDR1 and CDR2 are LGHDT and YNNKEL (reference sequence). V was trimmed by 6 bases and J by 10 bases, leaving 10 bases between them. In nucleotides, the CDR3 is TGTGCCAGCAGGGACTACAAATCACCCCTCCACTTT. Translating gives CASRDYKSPLHF.

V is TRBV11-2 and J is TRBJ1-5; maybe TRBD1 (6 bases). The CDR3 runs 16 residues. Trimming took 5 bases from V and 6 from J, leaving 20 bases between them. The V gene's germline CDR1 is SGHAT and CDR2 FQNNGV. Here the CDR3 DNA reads TGTGCCAGCAGCACCACGGGCGGGGCACAGGGTCAGCCCCAGCATTTT. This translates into CASSTTGGAQGQPQHF.

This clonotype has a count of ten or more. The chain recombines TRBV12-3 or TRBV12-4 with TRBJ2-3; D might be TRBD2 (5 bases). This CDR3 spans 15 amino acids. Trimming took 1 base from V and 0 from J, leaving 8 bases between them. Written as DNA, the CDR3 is TGTGCCAGCAGTTTAGGAGCGGCTAGCACAGATACGCAGTATTTT. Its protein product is CASSLGAASTDTQYF.

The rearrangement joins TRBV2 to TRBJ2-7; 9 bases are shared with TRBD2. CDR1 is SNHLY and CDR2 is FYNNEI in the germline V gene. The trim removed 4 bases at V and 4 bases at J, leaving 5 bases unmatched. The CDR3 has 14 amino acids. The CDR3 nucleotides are TGTGCCAGCAGTGGGGCGGGAGGGTTGTACGAGCAGTACTTC. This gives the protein CASSGAGGLYEQYF.

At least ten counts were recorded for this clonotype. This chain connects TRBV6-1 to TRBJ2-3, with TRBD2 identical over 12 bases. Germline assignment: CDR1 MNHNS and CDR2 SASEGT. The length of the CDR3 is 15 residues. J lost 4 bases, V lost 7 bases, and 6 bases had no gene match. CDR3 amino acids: CASIALAGGADTQYF. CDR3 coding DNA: TGTGCCAGCATCGCACTAGCGGGAGGCGCAGATACGCAGTATTTT.

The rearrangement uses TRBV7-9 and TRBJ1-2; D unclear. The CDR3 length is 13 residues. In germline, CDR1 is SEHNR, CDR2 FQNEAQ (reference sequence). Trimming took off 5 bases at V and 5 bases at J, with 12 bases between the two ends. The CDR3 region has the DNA TGTGCCAGCAGCCCCGACGGAGAATATGGCTACACCTTC. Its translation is CASSPDGEYGYTF.

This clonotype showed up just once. The CDR3 loop is CASSKAGINTGELFF. The CDR3 coding sequence is TGTGCCAGTAGTAAGGCAGGGATTAACACCGGGGAGCTGTTTTTT. The chain carries TRBV19 and TRBJ2-2, with D possibly matching TRBD1 (5 bases). In germline, CDR1 is LNHDA, CDR2 SQIVND (reference sequence). V gave up 4 bases and J gave up 2 bases, with 11 bases separating them. This CDR3 region has 15 residues. The variable domain in full, with the rest retrieved from reference TRBV19 and TRBJ2-2, is DGGITQSPKYLFRKEGQNVTLSCEQNLNHDAMYWYRQDPGQGLRLIYYSQIVNDFQKGDIAEGYSVSREKKESFPLTVTSAQKNPTAFYLCASSKAGINTGELFFGEGSRLTVL.

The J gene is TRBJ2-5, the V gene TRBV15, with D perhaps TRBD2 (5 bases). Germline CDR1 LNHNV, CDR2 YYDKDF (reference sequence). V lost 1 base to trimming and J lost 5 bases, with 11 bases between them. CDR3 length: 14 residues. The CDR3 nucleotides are TGTGCCACCAGCAGAGGAACTAGAATGGAGACCCAGTACTTC. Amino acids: CATSRGTRMETQYF. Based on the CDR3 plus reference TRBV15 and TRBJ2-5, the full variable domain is DAMVIQNPRYQVTQFGKPVTLSCSQTLNHNVMYWYQQKSSQAPKLLFHYYDKDFNNEADTPDNFQSRRPNTSFCFLDIRSPGLGDTAMYLCATSRGTRMETQYFGPGTRLLVL.

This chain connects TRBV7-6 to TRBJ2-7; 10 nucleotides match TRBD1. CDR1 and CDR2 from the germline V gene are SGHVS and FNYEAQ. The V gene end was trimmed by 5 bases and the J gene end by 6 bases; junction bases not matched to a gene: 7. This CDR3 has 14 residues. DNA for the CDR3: TGTGCCAGCAGCCCCGGACAGGGGGAGCGCGAGCAGTACTTC. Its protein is CASSPGQGEREQYF.

The CDR3 DNA reads TGCAGTGCTAGTGGTTTCGGGGACATCTCCTACGAGCAGTACTTC. It yields the protein CSASGFGDISYEQYF. This rearrangement joins TRBV20-1 to TRBJ2-7, with a tentative D call TRBD1 (6 bases). Deletions cut 3 bases from V and 0 bases from J, with 15 bases between. This CDR3 has 15 amino acids. Germline-derived CDR1 and CDR2 are DFQATT and SNEGSKA (reference sequence).

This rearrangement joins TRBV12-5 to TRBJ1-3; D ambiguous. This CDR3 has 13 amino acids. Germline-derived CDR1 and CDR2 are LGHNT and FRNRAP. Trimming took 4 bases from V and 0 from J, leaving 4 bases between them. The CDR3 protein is CASGSYSGNTIYF. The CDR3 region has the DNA TGTGCTAGTGGTTCCTACTCTGGAAACACCATATATTTT. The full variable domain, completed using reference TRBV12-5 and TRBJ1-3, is DARVTQTPRHKVTEMGQEVTMRCQPILGHNTVFWYRQTMMQGLELLAYFRNRAPLDDSGMPKDRFSAEMPDATLATLKIQPSEPRDSAVYFCASGSYSGNTIYFGEGSWLTVV.

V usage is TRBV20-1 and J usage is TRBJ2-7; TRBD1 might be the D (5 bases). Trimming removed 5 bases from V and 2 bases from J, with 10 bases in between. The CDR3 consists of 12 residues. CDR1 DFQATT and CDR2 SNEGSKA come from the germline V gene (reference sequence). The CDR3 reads CSAQDSTYEQYF. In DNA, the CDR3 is TGCAGTGCTCAAGACAGCACCTACGAGCAGTACTTC.

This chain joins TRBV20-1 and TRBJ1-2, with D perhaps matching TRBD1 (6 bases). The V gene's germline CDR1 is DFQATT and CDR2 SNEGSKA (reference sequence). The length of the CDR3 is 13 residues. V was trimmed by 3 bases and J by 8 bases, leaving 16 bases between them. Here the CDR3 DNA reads TGCAGTGCTAGGCTACAGGGAGTTCGGGGCTACACCTTC. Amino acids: CSARLQGVRGYTF.